This T cell receptor (beta chain) was identified in a study of T cell repertoires in cytomegalovirus infection. This clonotype was seen a handful of times. TCRdb re-called the reads through MiXCR, storing one row per CDR3 protein. This table holds 150,000 to 160,000 distinct CDR3 sequences, less than 25% found once. This CDR3 comprises 18 residues. Germline V gene lookup returns CDR1 SGHNT and CDR2 YENEEA. V lost 4 bases and J 6 bases, leaving 24 bases between the germline ends. The chain links TRBV11-3 to TRBJ2-2; tentatively, D is TRBD1 (6 bases). The TCR was taken from a human donor in good health (CMV status not recorded). Some clones in this sample may be carry-over from other donors' samples. What was sequenced was PBMCs. The CDR3 DNA reads as TGTGCCAGCAGCTACAGCGAACAGGGTCCAAGTTACGCCGGGGAGCTGTTTTTT. This encodes CASSYSEQGPSYAGELFF.